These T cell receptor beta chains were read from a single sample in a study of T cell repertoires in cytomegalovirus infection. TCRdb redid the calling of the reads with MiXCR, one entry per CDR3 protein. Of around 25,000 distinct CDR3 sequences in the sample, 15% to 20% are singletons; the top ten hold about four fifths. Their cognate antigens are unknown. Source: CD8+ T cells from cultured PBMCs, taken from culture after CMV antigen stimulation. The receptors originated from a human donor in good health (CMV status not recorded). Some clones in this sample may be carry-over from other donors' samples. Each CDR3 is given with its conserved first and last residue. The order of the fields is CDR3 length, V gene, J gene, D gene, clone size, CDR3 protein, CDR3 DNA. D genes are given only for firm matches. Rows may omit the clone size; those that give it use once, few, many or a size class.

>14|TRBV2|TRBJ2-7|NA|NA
CASVSRDNNYEQYF
TGTGCCAGCGTATCCCGGGACAACAACTACGAGCAGTACTTC
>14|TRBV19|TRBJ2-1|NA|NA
CASSISGTYNEQFF
TGTGCCAGTAGTATTTCGGGGACCTACAATGAGCAGTTCTTC
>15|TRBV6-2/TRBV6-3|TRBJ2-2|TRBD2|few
CASSWLAANTGELFF
TGTGCCAGCAGTTGGCTAGCGGCCAACACCGGGGAGCTGTTTTTT
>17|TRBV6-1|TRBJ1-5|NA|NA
CASSDGQWESINQPQHF
TGTGCCAGCAGCGACGGACAGTGGGAGTCAATCAATCAGCCCCAGCATTTT
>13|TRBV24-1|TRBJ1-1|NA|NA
CATSDLGGAEAFF
TGTGCCACCAGTGATTTGGGTGGCGCTGAAGCTTTCTTT
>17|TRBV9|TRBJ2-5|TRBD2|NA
CASSVSRTRAEWETQYF
TGTGCCAGCAGCGTGTCCAGGACTAGAGCTGAGTGGGAGACCCAGTACTTC
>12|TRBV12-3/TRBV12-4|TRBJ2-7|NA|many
CASSLSIYEQYF
TGTGCCAGCAGTTTATCGATCTACGAGCAGTACTTC
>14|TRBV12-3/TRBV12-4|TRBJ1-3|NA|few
CASSPGSSGNTIYF
TGTGCCAGCAGTCCCGGGTCTTCTGGAAACACCATATATTTT
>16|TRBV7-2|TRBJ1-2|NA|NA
CASSAQGRRADYGYTF
TGTGCCAGCAGCGCCCAGGGGCGACGTGCGGACTATGGCTACACCTTC
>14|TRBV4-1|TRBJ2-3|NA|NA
CASSQVRGTDTQYF
TGCGCCAGCAGCCAAGTGAGGGGCACAGATACGCAGTATTTT
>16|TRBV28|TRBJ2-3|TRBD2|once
CATSSGRAYVIDTQYF
TGTGCCACCTCCAGCGGGAGGGCGTATGTAATCGATACGCAGTATTTT
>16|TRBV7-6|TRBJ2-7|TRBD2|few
CASSPTSGGLSYEQYF
TGTGCCAGCAGCCCGACTAGCGGGGGCCTCTCCTACGAGCAGTACTTC
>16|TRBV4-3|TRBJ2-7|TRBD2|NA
CASSQGGLAGAWEQYF
TGCGCCAGCAGCCAAGGGGGACTAGCGGGGGCCTGGGAGCAGTACTTC
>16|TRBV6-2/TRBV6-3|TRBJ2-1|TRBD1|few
CASSYSGTGVQNEQFF
TGTGCCAGCAGTTACTCAGGGACAGGGGTACAGAATGAGCAGTTCTTC
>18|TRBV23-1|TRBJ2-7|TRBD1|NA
CASSQGDRAGDGLVEQYF
TGCGCCAGCAGTCAAGGGGACAGGGCGGGGGACGGTCTGGTCGAGCAGTACTTC
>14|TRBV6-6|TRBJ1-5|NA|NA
CASSLEGGNQPQHF
TGTGCCAGCAGTCTAGAAGGCGGCAATCAGCCCCAGCATTTT
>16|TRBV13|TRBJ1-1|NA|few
CASSLPDGWSNTEAFF
TGTGCCAGCAGCTTACCGGACGGGTGGTCGAACACTGAAGCTTTCTTT
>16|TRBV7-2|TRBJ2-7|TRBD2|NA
CASSLAVSGGRGEQYF
TGTGCCAGCAGCTTAGCGGTTAGCGGGGGCCGGGGCGAGCAGTACTTC
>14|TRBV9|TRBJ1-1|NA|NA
CASSAGQRNTEAFF
TGTGCCAGCAGCGCAGGACAGAGGAACACTGAAGCTTTCTTT
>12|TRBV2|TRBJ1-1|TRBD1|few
CASCRGPTEAFF
TGTGCCAGCTGTAGGGGGCCAACTGAAGCTTTCTTT
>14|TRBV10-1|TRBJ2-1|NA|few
CASSESGRYNEQFF
TGCGCCAGCAGTGAGTCGGGACGGTACAATGAGCAGTTCTTC
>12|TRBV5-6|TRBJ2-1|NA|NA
CASSIFYNEQFF
TGTGCCAGCAGCATTTTCTACAATGAGCAGTTCTTC
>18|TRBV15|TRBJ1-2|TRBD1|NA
CATSSLWTGDGDLYGYTF
TGTGCCACCAGCAGCCTCTGGACAGGGGATGGGGACCTCTATGGCTACACCTTC
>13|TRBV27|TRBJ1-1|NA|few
CASTLAVGDEAFF
TGTGCCAGCACCCTCGCCGTGGGGGATGAAGCTTTCTTT
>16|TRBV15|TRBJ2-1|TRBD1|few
CATSKGTGGLYNEQFF
TGTGCCACCAGCAAAGGGACAGGGGGCCTCTACAATGAGCAGTTCTTC
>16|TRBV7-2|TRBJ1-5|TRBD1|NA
CASSFPRAGGYQPQHF
TGTGCCAGCAGCTTCCCTCGGGCAGGGGGCTATCAGCCCCAGCATTTT
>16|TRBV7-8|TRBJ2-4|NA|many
CASSPAASRAKNIQYF
TGTGCCAGCAGCCCAGCGGCCTCTAGGGCCAAAAACATTCAGTACTTC
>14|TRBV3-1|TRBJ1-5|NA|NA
CASSRADSNQPQHF
TGTGCCAGCAGTAGGGCAGATAGCAATCAGCCCCAGCATTTT
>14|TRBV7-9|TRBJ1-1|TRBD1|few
CASSSNRGHTEAFF
TGTGCCAGCAGCTCAAACAGGGGGCACACTGAAGCTTTCTTT
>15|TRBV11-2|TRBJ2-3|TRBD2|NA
CASSFSGGRGDTQYF
TGTGCCAGCAGTTTTAGCGGGGGGCGAGGAGATACGCAGTATTTT
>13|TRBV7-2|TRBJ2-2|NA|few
CASTLPSAAALFF
TGTGCCAGCACCCTCCCCTCGGCAGCCGCGCTGTTTTTT
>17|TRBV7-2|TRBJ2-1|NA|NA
CASSWSGSKSSYNEQFF
TGTGCCAGCAGCTGGAGCGGTTCCAAGAGCTCCTACAATGAGCAGTTCTTC